Listed below are T cell receptor beta chains from one sample, sequenced in a study of blood T cells in healthy people across ages. TCRdb recomputed calls from the 5' RACE reads with MiXCR, one row per CDR3 protein. This repertoire shows about 670,000 distinct CDR3 sequences, under 65% found once; its top ten account for around an eighth. Sample: blood. These receptors came from an elderly woman in good health. Each CDR3 is given with its conserved first and last residue. D genes are given only for firm matches. Rows may omit the clone size; those that give it use once, few, many or a size class.

TRBJ1-2 many NA TRBV6-1 TGTGCCAGTAGACCCCCTTCGGGCGGCTACACCTTC CASRPPSGGYTF
TRBJ2-1 NA TRBD2 TRBV12-3/TRBV12-4 TGTGCCAGCAGTTTTCTAGCGGGAGGCACGGGGGATGAGCAGTTCTTC CASSFLAGGTGDEQFF
TRBJ2-3 NA TRBD2 TRBV28 TGTGCCAGCAGCCTCTCGGGGGGGGGTAGCACAGATACGCAGTATTTT CASSLSGGGSTDTQYF
TRBJ1-2 many TRBD1 TRBV7-2 TGTGCCAGCAGCCCCGGGACAGGGTTCTTTGGCTACACCTTC CASSPGTGFFGYTF
TRBJ2-1 NA TRBD2 TRBV9 TGTGCCAGCAGCGTAGGATCCGGGACTAGCGGGGTGTACAATGAGCAGTTCTTC CASSVGSGTSGVYNEQFF
TRBJ2-2 NA NA TRBV10-3 TGTGCCATCAGTGAGGCACAGGGACCGAACACCGGGGAGCTGTTTTTT CAISEAQGPNTGELFF
TRBJ1-1 NA NA TRBV7-8 TGTGCCAGCAGCACCAACGGGGGGGTGAACACTGAAGCTTTCTTT CASSTNGGVNTEAFF
TRBJ2-1 NA TRBD2 TRBV5-1 TGCGCCAGCAACCAACTAGCGGGCGGTTCGCAGTTCTTC CASNQLAGGSQFF
TRBJ1-1 NA TRBD1 TRBV6-6 TGTGCCAGCAGGCCCAGGACAGGGGAAGCTTTCTTT CASRPRTGEAFF
TRBJ1-2 many NA TRBV6-6 TGTGCCAGCAGTTACACGGGGGTCACCTTC CASSYTGVTF
TRBJ2-2 NA NA TRBV10-3 TGTGCCATCAGCCATATTATACGCCAGAACACCGGGGAGCTGTTTTTT CAISHIIRQNTGELFF
TRBJ2-7 many TRBD1 TRBV5-1 TGCGCCAGCAGCTCCGACAGGGAGATGTCCTACGAGCAGTACTTC CASSSDREMSYEQYF
TRBJ2-3 NA TRBD2 TRBV20-1 TGCAGTGCTAGAGCCGGGACTACAATTACAGATACGCAGTATTTT CSARAGTTITDTQYF